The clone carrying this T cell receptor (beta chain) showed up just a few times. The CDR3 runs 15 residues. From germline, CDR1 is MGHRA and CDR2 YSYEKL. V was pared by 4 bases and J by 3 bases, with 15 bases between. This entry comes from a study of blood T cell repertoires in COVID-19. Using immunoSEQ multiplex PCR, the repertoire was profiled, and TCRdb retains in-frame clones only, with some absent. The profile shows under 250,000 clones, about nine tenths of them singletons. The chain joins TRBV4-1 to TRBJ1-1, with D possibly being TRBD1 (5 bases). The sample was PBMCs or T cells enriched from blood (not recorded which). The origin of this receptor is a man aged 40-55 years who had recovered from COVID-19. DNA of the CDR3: TGCGCCAGCAGCCCTGACAGACAGTCCTACACTGAAGCTTTCTTT. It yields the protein CASSPDRQSYTEAFF.